This TCR beta chain derives from a study of T cell responses to AZD1222 COVID-19 vaccine (dated by TCRdb to about 2021). With regard to the full study: A total of over 230 trial participants underwent TCR sequencing, of whom approximately 210 received two doses of AZD1222 and about 26 received two doses of the MenACWY control vaccine. Trial participants were enrolled by age into 18-55, 56-69 and 70-plus year subgroups, with roughly 150, 30 and 60 TCR-sequenced participants respectively.

Details on this clone: The target of this receptor is not known. There are no base qualities to consult, and no much larger clone falls within one base.

The CDR3 regions of human TCRbeta chains were subjected to immunosequencing. The authors processed their data as follows. TCRs in the repertoires were compared against a reference library of SARS-CoV-2-specific TCRs that had been generated with the MIRA antigen-specificity platform. Breadth meant the fraction of unique TCRs that were SARS-CoV-2-associated, whereas depth meant the fraction of total T cells that were SARS-CoV-2-associated. Using the MIRA data, every spike-specific TCR was mapped to the spike region that the TCR reacted to and assigned to either a CD4 or a CD8 class. Log10-transformed breadth and depth values were compared by one-way ANOVA with Sidak's multiple comparisons tests. TCRdb carries this immuneACCESS record with in-frame sequences only. Its versions omit some clonotypes, under half of them owing to an unresolved V gene in the studies checked, with the rest unexplained. The DNA gave D and trimming, while V, J and clone size come from that table. This sample comprises about 110,000 clones, approximately 90% of them detected only once. The ten largest account for over 7% of the sample.

What this sample's time point label stands for: about 28 days (+/-7) after the second vaccine dose. Because spike-specific TCR depth and breadth did not differ between the two schedules, AZD1222 recipients who got a second dose at roughly 4 weeks were pooled with those who got a second dose at roughly 12 weeks. The vaccinee samples were drawn from two UK trials, COV001 and COV002, one of which was a single-blind randomized controlled phase 2/3 trial testing AZD1222 (ChAdOx1 nCoV-19) in healthy adults. For TCRbeta chain sequencing, PBMC samples were collected from trial participants at day 0 and at day 28 after the second dose. On the study overall, not on this receptor specifically: After two AZD1222 doses, spike-specific TCR breadth and depth were significantly higher than at day 0 and than in MenACWY recipients. Nearly half of unique spike-specific TCRs reportedly recognized epitopes outside regions mutated in the B.1.351 and B.1.1.7 variants. Conclusions about previously exposed vaccinees are limited because only a handful of AZD1222 recipients were SARS-CoV-2 seropositive at baseline. The 56-69-year group was small, and its depth increase did not reach significance, likely because of low power. Participants were mostly white British and included more females than males, and it was suggested by the authors that clonal diversity may have been underestimated. No day 14 peak-response samples were available, so repertoires were characterized only after the peak T cell response. Vaccine-associated CD4 TCRs spanned the whole spike protein, with dominant responses in regions 160-218 and 743-854.

From a lookup of the germline V gene (reference sequence), CDR1 and CDR2 are SEHNR and FQNEAQ. The trim is 1 base for V and 1 base for J, with a gap of 17 bases between the germline ends. Its CDR3 holds 18 amino acids, cysteine through phenylalanine. Of the read, only the CDR3 DNA is kept; its 54 bases are in frame from base 1. The starting material was peripheral blood, obtained 28 days after the second AZD1222 dose. The sequence is built from TRBV7-9 and TRBJ1-5; the best D guess is TRBD1, with 6 bases matching. The source is an adult who received the AZD1222 COVID-19 vaccine. The base sequence is TGTGCCAGCAGCTTAGGGGCAGGGGAGGAATGGAGCAATCAGCCCCAGCATTTT. It translates to CASSLGAGEEWSNQPQHF.